The 13 T cell receptor beta chains in this list originate from one sample, sequenced in a study of blood T cell repertoires in COVID-19. The data were produced by immunoSEQ multiplex PCR, yet TCRdb's version contains in-frame clones alone and is incomplete. The sample has 65,000 to 90,000 clones; about 90% are singletons. Sequencing was done on a sample of peripheral blood. These receptors were collected from a human donor in a cohort sampled during active COVID-19.

The chain couples TRBV9 to TRBJ2-6, with TRBD2 matching 9 bases. The CDR3 is 18 amino acids. Germline V CDR1 and CDR2: SGDLS, YYNGEE. The junction had 8 bases not matched to a gene; V was cut back by 4 bases and J by 0 bases. The CDR3 DNA follows: TGTGCCAGCAGCCGGATAGCGGGGGCCTACTCTGGGGCCAACGTCCTGACTTTC. The encoded protein is CASSRIAGAYSGANVLTF.

The rearrangement joins TRBV18 to TRBJ2-7; D might be TRBD1 (6 bases). CDR3 length equals 15 residues. Germline CDR1 reads KGHSH; CDR2 reads LQKENI. With 4 bases removed from V and 2 bases from J, the gap between germline ends came to 15 bases. The CDR3 coding sequence is TGTGCCAGCTCACAGGGACACGACGGCCCCTACGAGCAGTACTTC. It encodes CASSQGHDGPYEQYF.

The chain combines TRBV5-1 with TRBJ2-7; 7 positions match TRBD1. Losses at the gene ends were 6 bases for V and 0 bases for J; bases not matched to a gene: 6. Germline CDR1 SGHRS, CDR2 YFSETQ. The CDR3 totals 14 residues. CDR3 region: CASTKTGNSYEQYF. The CDR3 nucleotides are TGCGCCAGCACCAAGACAGGGAACTCCTACGAGCAGTACTTC.

This rearrangement joins TRBV5-1 to TRBJ2-7, with 8 bases fitting TRBD1. Germline CDR1 reads SGHRS; CDR2 reads YFSETQ. The CDR3 is made up of 12 amino acids. V lost 4 bases to trimming and J lost 5 bases; unmatched junction nucleotides: 2. The CDR3 here is CASSADRDEQYF. For the CDR3, the DNA is TGCGCCAGCAGCGCGGACAGGGACGAGCAGTACTTC.

This sequence joins TRBV19 and TRBJ2-5; 9 bases line up with TRBD1. V was pared by 2 bases and J by 5 bases, with 18 bases of the junction left unmatched. The CDR3 runs to 19 residues. Looked up from germline, CDR1 is LNHDA and CDR2 is SQIVND (reference sequence). The CDR3 bases are TGTGCCAGTAGTATACAATCAGGCACAGGGGGCGCCCCAGGGGAGACCCAGTACTTC. This translates into CASSIQSGTGGAPGETQYF.

The CDR3 coding sequence is TGTGCCAGCAGCGTCCGAGGCGGGGATTTCAATTCACCCCTCCACTTT. It yields the protein CASSVRGGDFNSPLHF. The chain joins TRBV9 to TRBJ1-6; D gene uncertain. V lost 2 bases to trimming and J lost 7 bases, with 16 bases between them. This CDR3 region has 16 residues. Germline V gene data show CDR1 as SGDLS and CDR2 as YYNGEE.

This clone was detected once. The genes are TRBV12-3 or TRBV12-4 and TRBJ1-1; tentative D call: TRBD1 (6 bases). V was trimmed by 7 bases and J by 1 base, leaving 10 bases between them. CDR3 size: 13 residues. The CDR3 coding sequence is TGTGCCAGCACCATAGGGGGGAACACTGAAGCTTTCTTT. Translation gives CASTIGGNTEAFF.

The chain joins TRBV18 to TRBJ1-1; 9 bases agree with TRBD1. The ends lost 0 bases at V and 10 bases at J; junction bases unmatched: 6. The length of the CDR3 is 14 residues. Germline CDR1 and CDR2: KGHSH and LQKENI. The CDR3 reads CASSPPGQGLLAFF. CDR3 DNA: TGTGCCAGCTCACCACCCGGACAGGGGCTGCTAGCTTTCTTT.

The chain combines TRBV27 with TRBJ1-3; a possible D gene is TRBD1 (6 bases). The germline gives CDR1 MNHEY, CDR2 SMNVEV (reference sequence). The CDR3 is 16 amino acids. The ends were cut back, 3 bases at V and 2 bases at J, with 14 bases in the middle. CDR3 nucleotide sequence: TGTGCCAGCAGTTTCAGGGGCGAAACGGCTGGAAACACCATATATTTT. Residues: CASSFRGETAGNTIYF.

The table lists this clone with a count of one. The chain has TRBV11-2 and TRBJ2-3, with 8 positions matching TRBD2. The V and J ends lost 5 bases and 3 bases, in that order; junction bases with no gene match: 10. This CDR3 contains 16 residues. Germline V gene lookup returns CDR1 SGHAT and CDR2 FQNNGV. The CDR3 protein is CASSPASRGGTDTQYF. In DNA form, the CDR3 reads TGTGCCAGCAGCCCTGCTTCTCGGGGGGGTACAGATACGCAGTATTTT. Using reference TRBV11-2 and TRBJ2-3 for the parts outside the CDR3, the full variable domain is EAGVAQSPRYKIIEKRQSVAFWCNPISGHATLYWYQQILGQGPKLLIQFQNNGVVDDSQLPKDRFSAERLKGVDSTLKIQPAKLEDSAVYLCASSPASRGGTDTQYFGPGTRLTVL.

The chain carries TRBV7-2 and TRBJ2-7, with 7 positions matching TRBD2. The V and J ends lost 0 bases and 1 base, in that order; junction bases with no gene match: 3. Germline values: CDR1 SGHTA, CDR2 FQGNSA. This CDR3 comprises 15 residues. The chain's CDR3 is CASSLASGGSYEQYF. As DNA, the CDR3 is TGTGCCAGCAGCTTAGCTTCGGGGGGATCCTACGAGCAGTACTTC.

This clone was detected a few times. V gene TRBV10-3 combines with J gene TRBJ1-1; 7 nucleotides match TRBD1. V was clipped by 6 bases and J by 7 bases; unmatched bases: 5. The V gene's germline CDR1 is ENHRY and CDR2 SYGVKD. CDR3 length: 12 amino acids. In DNA, the CDR3 is TGTGCCATCAGGGCCGGGACAGATGAAGCTTTCTTT. Encoded protein: CAIRAGTDEAFF.

CDR3 DNA: TGTGCCAGCAGCCAAGGAGGGACAGGGAGTGAGAAGCCCCAGCATTTT. It yields the protein CASSQGGTGSEKPQHF. The rearrangement links TRBV4-2 to TRBJ1-5; 9 bases match TRBD1. Germline V gives CDR1 LGHNA, CDR2 YNFKEQ. There are 16 residues in the CDR3. V was pared by 1 base and J by 8 bases, with 9 bases of the junction left unmatched.